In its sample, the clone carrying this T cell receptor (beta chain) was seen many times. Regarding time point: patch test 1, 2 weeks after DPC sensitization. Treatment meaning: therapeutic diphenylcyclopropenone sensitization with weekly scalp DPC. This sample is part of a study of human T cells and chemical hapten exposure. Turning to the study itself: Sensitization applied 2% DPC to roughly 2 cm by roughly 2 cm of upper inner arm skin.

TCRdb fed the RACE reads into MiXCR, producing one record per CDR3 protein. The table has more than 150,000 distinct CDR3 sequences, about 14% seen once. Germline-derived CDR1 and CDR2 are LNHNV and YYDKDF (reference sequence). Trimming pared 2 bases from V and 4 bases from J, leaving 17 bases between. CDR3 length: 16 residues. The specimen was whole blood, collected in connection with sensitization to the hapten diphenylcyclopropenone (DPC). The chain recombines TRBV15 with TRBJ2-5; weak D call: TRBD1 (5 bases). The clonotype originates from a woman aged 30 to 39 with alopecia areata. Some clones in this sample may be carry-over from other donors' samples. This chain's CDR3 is CATSRSDRRLPETQYF. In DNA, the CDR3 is TGTGCCACCAGCAGAAGTGACAGACGCCTCCCAGAGACCCAGTACTTC.